This T cell receptor beta chain appears in the sequencing data of a study of Graves' ophthalmopathy and Graves' hyperthyroidism. This clonotype appeared many times. Its antigen is not known. CDR3 length equals 12 residues. Germline CDR1 and CDR2: MDHEN and SYDVKM. V was pared by 7 bases and J by 1 base, with 8 bases between. Overall study results and limits: The majority of expanded thyroid clonotypes above 0.001 frequency also occurred in blood.

From RNA, the CDR3 regions of TCR beta chains were amplified and sequenced. Second-round multiplex PCR came after first-round RT-PCR with HTBI primers. TCRdb re-derived calls from the multiplex PCR reads in MiXCR, one entry per CDR3 protein. Seen here are 350,000 to 400,000 distinct CDR3 sequences, about 17% observed once, and the top ten hold about 1.4%. Ophthalmopathy-affected donors exhibited moderate-to-severe activity, CAS ≥3, NOSPECS ≥4, and duration under 3 months. The authors used Ficoll-Paque density gradient centrifugation to separate PBMCs. The input was roughly 10 ml of fresh peripheral blood.

What was sequenced was peripheral blood. The chain employs TRBV28 and TRBJ2-7; D unclear. This sequence was found in a young woman with Graves' ophthalmopathy. For the CDR3, the DNA is TGTGCCAGCATCAGTAGGTCCTACGAGCAGTACTTC. Protein sequence: CASISRSYEQYF.